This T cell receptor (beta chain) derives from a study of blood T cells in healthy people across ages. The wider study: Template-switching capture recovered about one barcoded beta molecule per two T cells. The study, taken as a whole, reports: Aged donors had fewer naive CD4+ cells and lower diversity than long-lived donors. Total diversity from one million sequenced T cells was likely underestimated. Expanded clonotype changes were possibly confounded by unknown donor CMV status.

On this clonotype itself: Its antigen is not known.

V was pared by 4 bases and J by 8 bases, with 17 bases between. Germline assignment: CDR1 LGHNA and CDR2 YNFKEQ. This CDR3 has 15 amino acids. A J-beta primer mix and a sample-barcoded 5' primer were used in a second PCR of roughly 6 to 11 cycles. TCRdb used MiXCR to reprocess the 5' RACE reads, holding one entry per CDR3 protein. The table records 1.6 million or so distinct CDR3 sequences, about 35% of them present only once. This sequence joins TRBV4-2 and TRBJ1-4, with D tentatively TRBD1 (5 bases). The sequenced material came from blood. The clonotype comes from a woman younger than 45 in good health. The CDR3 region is CASSLGYGEGEKLFF. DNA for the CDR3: TGTGCCAGCAGCCTCGGGTACGGGGAGGGGGAAAAACTGTTTTTT.